This TCR beta chain was retrieved from a study of Ad26.COV2.S vaccination and SARS-CoV-2 variants. Whole-study results and caveats: The authors reported substantial breadth in spike-specific CD8+ and CD4+ T cell responses after vaccination.

Sequencing was performed with immunoSEQ multiplex PCR; in TCRdb, only in-frame clones are kept and a portion is missing. In the table there are about 320,000 clones, approximately 80% of which are singletons. The sample's treatment: some 19 received Ad26.COV2.S at low or high dose, single or two shots; several received placebo; per-sample allocation not given. Sampling happened 63 days after the first vaccine or placebo injection. Per germline, CDR1 SGHNT and CDR2 YYREEE (reference sequence). V was pared by 2 bases and J by 5 bases, with 13 bases between. The CDR3 contains 14 residues. Comments on this clone: Its antigen remains unknown.

This TCR came from a person between 18 and 65 years old who received the Ad26.COV2.S COVID-19 vaccine or a placebo. This chain connects TRBV5-4 to TRBJ1-1; D gene unclear. The material sequenced was peripheral blood, taken in a trial of Ad26.COV2.S vaccine versus placebo. CDR3 residues: CASSFQWARTEAFF. DNA of the CDR3: TGTGCCAGCAGCTTCCAATGGGCGCGAACTGAAGCTTTCTTT.